These 25 T cell receptor beta chains were sequenced from one sample in a study of cytomegalovirus exposure and HLA in healthy donors. 60 Vbeta and 13 Jbeta primers were used in PCR. Measured with immunoSEQ multiplex PCR; TCRdb has only the in-frame clones, and not every one. The sample yields about 160,000 clones, roughly 80% seen once. The sequenced sample was PBMCs. The receptors derive from a man aged 45-60 years in good health and CMV-seropositive.

This rearrangement joins TRBV2 to TRBJ1-5; possible D gene TRBD1, 6 bases. The CDR3 has 14 residues. Germline V CDR1 and CDR2: SNHLY, FYNNEI. Trimming pared 4 bases from V and 6 bases from J, leaving 13 bases between. This CDR3 reads CASSAVGAGQPQHF. CDR3 nucleotides: TGTGCCAGCAGTGCTGTGGGGGCTGGTCAGCCCCAGCATTTT.

The CDR3: CASSLGGIAGDTQYF. The CDR3 bases are TGCGCCAGCAGCTTGGGAGGTATAGCGGGAGATACGCAGTATTTT. This chain joins TRBV5-1 and TRBJ2-3; TRBD2 matches 7 bases. Trimming at V came to 0 bases and at J to 5 bases, leaving 6 bases not matched to a gene. The CDR3 is 15 amino acids. Germline values: CDR1 SGHRS, CDR2 YFSETQ. Combining the CDR3 with reference TRBV5-1 and TRBJ2-3 gives the whole variable domain KAGVTQTPRYLIKTRGQQVTLSCSPISGHRSVSWYQQTPGQGLQFLFEYFSETQRNKGNFPGRFSGRQFSNSRSEMNVSTLELGDSALYLCASSLGGIAGDTQYFGPGTRLTVL.

The rearrangement links TRBV5-1 to TRBJ2-1; 7 nucleotides agree with TRBD1. The CDR3 runs 13 residues. Germline V gives CDR1 SGHRS, CDR2 YFSETQ. V gave up 5 bases and J gave up 8 bases; unmatched junction bases: 7. CDR3: CASRVGTDDEQFF. The CDR3 region has the DNA TGCGCCAGCAGAGTAGGGACAGACGATGAGCAGTTCTTC.

The genes are TRBV29-1 and TRBJ1-5; weak D call: TRBD1 (5 bases). The CDR3 consists of 14 residues. Germline-derived CDR1 and CDR2 are SQVTM and ANQGSEA. Trimming removed 4 bases at V and 6 bases at J, with 16 bases between. This chain's CDR3 is CSVGGGAGGQPQHF. Here the CDR3 DNA reads TGCAGCGTTGGAGGCGGGGCTGGGGGTCAGCCCCAGCATTTT.

This clone has only a few counts. In DNA, the CDR3 is TGTGCCAGCAGTGATCGAGTATCGAGGACCGGGGAGCTGTTTTTT. It codes for CASSDRVSRTGELFF. The chain couples TRBV25-1 to TRBJ2-2, with no clear D. Between the trimmed V and J ends, which lost 3 bases and 5 bases, there was a span of 13 bases. This CDR3 contains 15 residues. Germline CDR1 MGHDK, CDR2 SYGVNS.

The rearrangement joins TRBV5-1 to TRBJ2-1; D is possibly TRBD1 (5 bases). Germline V gene sequence: CDR1 SGHRS, CDR2 YFSETQ. V was shortened by 5 bases and J by 4 bases, with 7 bases between the two germline ends. The CDR3 is 12 amino acids. The CDR3 nucleotides are TGCGCCAGCAGGACAGATTACAATGAGCAGTTCTTC. Residues: CASRTDYNEQFF.

The chain joins TRBV4-3 to TRBJ2-7; the match to TRBD1 covers 8 bases. Unmatched junction bases numbered 18, after V lost 1 base and J lost 4 bases. The CDR3 consists of 19 residues. Per the germline V gene, CDR1 is LGHNA and CDR2 is YSLEER. The CDR3 nucleotides are TGCGCCAGCAGCCAAGTCTTATTGATGGGACAGGCCCTACCTTACGAGCAGTACTTC. Its protein is CASSQVLLMGQALPYEQYF.

The V gene is TRBV28, the J gene TRBJ1-5; TRBD1 matches 9 bases. The CDR3 has 15 amino acids. Germline CDR1 MDHEN, CDR2 SYDVKM. J gave up 3 bases and V 7 bases, and 7 bases lay outside the gene matches. CDR3 loop: CASTRGQGNNQPQHF. The CDR3 nucleotides are TGTGCCAGCACCCGGGGACAGGGAAACAATCAGCCCCAGCATTTT.

This clone was detected only once. This sequence joins TRBV2 and TRBJ2-4; D is possibly TRBD2 (5 bases). The CDR3 is 14 amino acids. The V gene lost 8 bases and the J gene lost 4 bases, with 15 bases spanning the gap. CDR1 SNHLY and CDR2 FYNNEI come from the germline V gene. The CDR3 is CASVLDSGKNIQYF. The DNA for the CDR3 is TGTGCCAGCGTCCTCGACTCGGGGAAAAACATTCAGTACTTC.

This chain connects TRBV5-1 to TRBJ1-4, with TRBD1 matching 8 bases. The V gene's germline CDR1 is SGHRS and CDR2 YFSETQ. With 4 bases clipped from V and 1 base from J, the junction kept 6 bases outside the gene matches. This CDR3 region has 16 residues. For the CDR3, the DNA is TGCGCCAGCAGCCCGGGACAGGCGCTAACTAATGAAAAACTGTTTTTT. Its protein is CASSPGQALTNEKLFF.

The gene calls are TRBV18 and TRBJ1-6; the match to TRBD1 covers 7 bases. This CDR3 comprises 15 residues. The trim removed 5 bases at V and 4 bases at J, leaving 5 bases unmatched. CDR1 is KGHSH, CDR2 LQKENI, per germline. As DNA, the CDR3 is TGTGCCAGCTCATTAGACAGGGCATATAATTCACCCCTCCACTTT. Translating gives CASSLDRAYNSPLHF.

The chain uses TRBV11-1 and TRBJ1-4, with 7 bases lining up with TRBD1. The CDR3 spans 16 residues. Germline CDR1 SGHAT, CDR2 FQDESV (reference sequence). With V trimmed by 2 bases and J by 6 bases, 9 bases remained unmatched. DNA of the CDR3: TGTGCCAGCAGCTTACGATTGACAGGGATTGATGAAAAACTGTTTTTT. Translation: CASSLRLTGIDEKLFF.

The chain joins TRBV19 to TRBJ1-2, with no clear D. V lost 0 bases and J 5 bases, leaving 13 bases between the germline ends. The CDR3 is made up of 15 amino acids. Germline CDR1 reads LNHDA; CDR2 reads SQIVND (reference sequence). Here the CDR3 DNA reads TGTGCCAGTAGTATAGATCTGCCAGGTGGATATGGCTACACCTTC. Protein: CASSIDLPGGYGYTF.

V is TRBV9 and J is TRBJ1-6, with a weak D call TRBD1 (6 bases). Germline V gene lookup returns CDR1 SGDLS and CDR2 YYNGEE. This CDR3 spans 14 amino acids. Trimming removed 0 bases at V and 10 bases at J, with 11 bases between. In nucleotides, the CDR3 is TGTGCCAGCAGCGTAGCTTCAGGGACATCACCCCTCCACTTT. It yields the protein CASSVASGTSPLHF.

This chain joins TRBV7-3 and TRBJ2-2; 12 nucleotides agree with TRBD2. Trimming cost V 3 bases and J 0 bases; bases outside gene matches: 5. Germline V gene lookup returns CDR1 SGHTA and CDR2 FQGTGA. The CDR3 has 18 amino acids. DNA of the CDR3: TGTGCCAGCAGCTTCCTAGCGGGGGGGACTTCGAACACCGGGGAGCTGTTTTTT. Its protein is CASSFLAGGTSNTGELFF.

This rearrangement joins TRBV7-2 to TRBJ2-3; 7 bases line up with TRBD2. V was clipped by 4 bases and J by 3 bases; unmatched bases: 7. Looked up from germline, CDR1 is SGHTA and CDR2 is FQGNSA. The CDR3 totals 15 residues. The chain's CDR3 is CASSSVMGGTDTQYF. CDR3 coding DNA: TGTGCCAGCAGCTCCGTAATGGGGGGGACAGATACGCAGTATTTT.

V gene TRBV11-3 combines with J gene TRBJ2-2; TRBD1 aligns across 9 bases. Germline V CDR1 and CDR2: SGHNT, YENEEA. The CDR3 consists of 15 residues. The junction had 8 bases not matched to a gene; V was cut back by 5 bases and J by 7 bases. CDR3 amino acids: CASSARTGVDGELFF. For the CDR3, the DNA is TGTGCCAGCAGCGCGCGGACAGGGGTGGACGGGGAGCTGTTTTTT. The full variable domain, its missing parts supplied by reference TRBV11-3 and TRBJ2-2, is EAGVVQSPRYKIIEKKQPVAFWCNPISGHNTLYWYLQNLGQGPELLIRYENEEAVDDSQLPKDRFSAERLKGVDSTLKIQPAELGDSAVYLCASSARTGVDGELFFGEGSRLTVL.

The V gene is TRBV27, the J gene TRBJ1-6; 7 bases fit TRBD1. The CDR3 totals 18 residues. Trimming removed 0 bases from V and 10 bases from J; junction bases left unmatched: 15. Germline CDR1 is MNHEY and CDR2 is SMNVEV (reference sequence). The CDR3 nucleotides are TGTGCCAGCAGTTTATCGAACAGGGGCCCCTTGGGAGTGTCACCCCTCCACTTT. It specifies CASSLSNRGPLGVSPLHF.

V usage is TRBV5-1 and J usage is TRBJ1-1, with TRBD1 as a possible D gene (6 bases). This CDR3 region has 13 residues. Germline V gives CDR1 SGHRS, CDR2 YFSETQ. The V gene lost 0 bases and the J gene lost 7 bases, with 10 bases spanning the gap. The CDR3 DNA is TGCGCCAGCAGCTTGGAGACAGGTGGTGAAGCTTTCTTT. Translated: CASSLETGGEAFF.

In its sample, this clone was seen a few times. The V gene is TRBV6-5, the J gene TRBJ1-6; D may be TRBD1 (6 bases). The germline V and J ends were trimmed by 6 bases and 9 bases, with 15 bases remaining between them. Germline values: CDR1 MNHEY, CDR2 SVGAGI. The length of the CDR3 is 14 residues. CDR3 DNA sequence: TGTGCCAGCAGCGGGGACATTGGTGGTTCACCCCTCCACTTT. Protein sequence: CASSGDIGGSPLHF.

The chain has TRBV5-6 and TRBJ2-5; 13 bases are a match to TRBD2. The CDR3 length is 16 residues. The ends lost 0 bases at V and 7 bases at J; junction bases unmatched: 6. Germline V gene lookup returns CDR1 SGHDT and CDR2 YYEEEE. In DNA form, the CDR3 reads TGTGCCAGCAGCTTGGCCTGGACTAGCGGGGGTGGGACCCAGTACTTC. Amino acid sequence: CASSLAWTSGGGTQYF. Drawing the rest from reference TRBV5-6 and TRBJ2-5, the complete variable domain is DAGVTQSPTHLIKTRGQQVTLRCSPKSGHDTVSWYQQALGQGPQFIFQYYEEEERQRGNFPDRFSGHQFPNYSSELNVNALLLGDSALYLCASSLAWTSGGGTQYFGPGTRLLVL.

This clone showed up just once. V and J are TRBV5-4 and TRBJ2-7, with a weak D call TRBD2 (6 bases). The CDR3 has 17 residues. Trimming removed 0 bases from V and 1 base from J, with 17 bases in between. Germline assignment: CDR1 SGHNT and CDR2 YYREEE (reference sequence). DNA of the CDR3: TGTGCCAGCAGCTTGGCATCCGGGACTTCCTTGTCCTACGAGCAGTACTTC. Encoded protein: CASSLASGTSLSYEQYF.

This clone was observed once. V and J are TRBV19 and TRBJ2-4; D is perhaps TRBD1 (6 bases). The CDR3 is made up of 15 amino acids. V was clipped by 3 bases and J by 5 bases, with 14 bases between them. Germline V gene sequence: CDR1 LNHDA, CDR2 SQIVND (reference sequence). CDR3 sequence (DNA): TGTGCCAGTAGTATCTTAACAGGGTTGCAAAACATTCAGTACTTC. This sequence encodes CASSILTGLQNIQYF.

The V gene is TRBV7-2, the J gene TRBJ1-4; D is perhaps TRBD1 (6 bases). This CDR3 has 16 residues. The germline V gene encodes CDR1 SGHTA and CDR2 FQGNSA. The V and J ends lost 1 base and 6 bases respectively, with 15 bases between them. The chain's CDR3 is CASSLGVQGMDEKLFF. Written as DNA, the CDR3 is TGTGCCAGCAGCTTAGGTGTACAGGGTATGGATGAAAAACTGTTTTTT.

This chain uses TRBV23-1 with TRBJ1-5; D perhaps matches TRBD1 (5 bases). TRBV23-1 is filed as an ORF, its function uncertain. The CDR3 spans 16 residues. Trimming pared 2 bases from V and 0 bases from J, leaving 11 bases between. DNA for the CDR3: TGCGCCAGCAGTCAAGAACAGGAAGATAGCAATCAGCCCCAGCATTTT. Protein product: CASSQEQEDSNQPQHF.